The clone carrying this TCR beta chain showed up just a few times. Its antigen is not identified. This entry belongs to a study of beta chain features in type 1 diabetes. Background on the study: In age, gender and cell yields, patients were similar to healthy donors. Points from the study as a whole: There was a moderate but significant shortening of TCRB CDR3s in all four CD4+ subsets of Type 1 diabetes patients. Patients with type 1 diabetes showed fewer VDJ junction insertions and more deletions. Within patients, naive, central memory and Treg TCRB repertoires seemed more similar than within healthy donors.

There are 17 residues in the CDR3. V shed 5 bases, J shed 0 bases, and the junction held 11 bases outside the gene matches. Germline V CDR1 and CDR2: SGHRS, YFSETQ. Post-sort purity exceeded 95% for all sorted populations. Reverse transcription of all isolated RNA meant that expressed TCRB transcripts were sequenced. Measured with immunoSEQ multiplex PCR; TCRdb has only the in-frame clones, and not every one. The data contain around 340,000 clones, roughly 8.8% of them singletons. This receptor was obtained from a man aged 25-40 years with type 1 diabetes. Sequencing was done on a sample of central memory CD4+ T cells from blood. The J gene is TRBJ2-1, the V gene TRBV5-1; 7 nucleotides agree with TRBD1. The CDR3 region is CASSRTDRVNSYNEQFF. CDR3 in DNA: TGCGCCAGCAGTCGAACCGACAGGGTGAACTCCTACAATGAGCAGTTCTTC. Full variable domain (outside the CDR3, taken from reference TRBV5-1 and TRBJ2-1): KAGVTQTPRYLIKTRGQQVTLSCSPISGHRSVSWYQQTPGQGLQFLFEYFSETQRNKGNFPGRFSGRQFSNSRSEMNVSTLELGDSALYLCASSRTDRVNSYNEQFFGPGTRLTVL.